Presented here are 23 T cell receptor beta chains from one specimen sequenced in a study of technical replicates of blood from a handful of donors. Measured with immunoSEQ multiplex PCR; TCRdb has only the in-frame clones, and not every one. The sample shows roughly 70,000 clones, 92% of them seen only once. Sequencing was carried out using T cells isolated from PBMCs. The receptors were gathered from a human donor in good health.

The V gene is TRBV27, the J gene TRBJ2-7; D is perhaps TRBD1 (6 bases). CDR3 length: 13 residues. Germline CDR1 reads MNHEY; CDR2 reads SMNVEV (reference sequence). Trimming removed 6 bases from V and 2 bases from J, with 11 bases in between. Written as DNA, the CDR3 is TGTGCCAGCAGATGGGACATAGCCTACGAGCAGTACTTC. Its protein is CASRWDIAYEQYF.

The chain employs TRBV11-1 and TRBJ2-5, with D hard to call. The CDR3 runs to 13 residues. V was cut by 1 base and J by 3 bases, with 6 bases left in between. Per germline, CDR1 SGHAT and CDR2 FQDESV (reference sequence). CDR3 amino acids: CASSLGLEETQYF. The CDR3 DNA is TGTGCCAGCAGCTTAGGGCTAGAAGAGACCCAGTACTTC.

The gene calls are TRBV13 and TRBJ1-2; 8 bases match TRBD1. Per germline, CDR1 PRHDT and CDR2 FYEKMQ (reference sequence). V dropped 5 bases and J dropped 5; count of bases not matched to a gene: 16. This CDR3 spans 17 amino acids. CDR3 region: CASSLIRQGSPEYGYTF. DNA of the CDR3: TGTGCCAGCAGCCTGATCCGACAGGGGTCCCCCGAATATGGCTACACCTTC.

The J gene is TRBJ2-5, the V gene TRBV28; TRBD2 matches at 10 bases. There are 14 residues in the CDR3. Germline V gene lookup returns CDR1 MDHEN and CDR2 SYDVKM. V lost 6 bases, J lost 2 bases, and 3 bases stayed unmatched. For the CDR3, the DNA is TGTGCCAGCAGACTAGCGGGACGGCAAGAGACCCAGTACTTC. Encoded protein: CASRLAGRQETQYF.

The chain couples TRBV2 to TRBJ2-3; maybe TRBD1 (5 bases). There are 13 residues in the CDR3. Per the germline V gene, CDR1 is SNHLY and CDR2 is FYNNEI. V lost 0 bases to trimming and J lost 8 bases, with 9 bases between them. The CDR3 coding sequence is TGTGCCAGCAGTGAAGCGCAGGGTGGTACGCAGTATTTT. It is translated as CASSEAQGGTQYF.

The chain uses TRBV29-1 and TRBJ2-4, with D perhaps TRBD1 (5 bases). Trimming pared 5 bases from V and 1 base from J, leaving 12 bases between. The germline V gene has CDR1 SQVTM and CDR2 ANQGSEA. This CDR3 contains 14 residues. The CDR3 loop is CSVPRDDAKNIQYF. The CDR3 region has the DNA TGCAGCGTTCCCAGGGATGATGCCAAAAACATTCAGTACTTC.

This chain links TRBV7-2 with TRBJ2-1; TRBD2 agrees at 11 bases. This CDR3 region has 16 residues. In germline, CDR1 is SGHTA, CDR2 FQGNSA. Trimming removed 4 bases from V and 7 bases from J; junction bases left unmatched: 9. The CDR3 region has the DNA TGTGCCAGCAGCTCCGAAGCCCTAGCGGGAGGAAATGAGCAGTTCTTC. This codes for CASSSEALAGGNEQFF.

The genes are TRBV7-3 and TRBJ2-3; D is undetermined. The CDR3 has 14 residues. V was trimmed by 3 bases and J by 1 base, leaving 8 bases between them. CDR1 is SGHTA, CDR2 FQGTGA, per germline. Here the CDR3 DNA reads TGTGCCAGCAGCTTCAGTGCGGGCACAGATACGCAGTATTTT. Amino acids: CASSFSAGTDTQYF.

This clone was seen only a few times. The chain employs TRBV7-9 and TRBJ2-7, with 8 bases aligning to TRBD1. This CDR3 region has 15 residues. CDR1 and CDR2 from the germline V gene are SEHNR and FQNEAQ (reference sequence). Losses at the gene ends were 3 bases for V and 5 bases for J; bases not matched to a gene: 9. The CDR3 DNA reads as TGTGCCAGCAGCTTGCAGGACAGGGATGTCGACGAGCAGTACTTC. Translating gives CASSLQDRDVDEQYF.

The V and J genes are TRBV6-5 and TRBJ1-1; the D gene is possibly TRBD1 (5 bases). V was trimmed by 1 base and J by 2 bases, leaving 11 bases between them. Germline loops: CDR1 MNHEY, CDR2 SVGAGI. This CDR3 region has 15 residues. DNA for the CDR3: TGTGCCAGCAGTTACTGGCAGGGCTCTAACACTGAAGCTTTCTTT. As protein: CASSYWQGSNTEAFF.

As DNA, the CDR3 is TGTGCCAGTAGAAGAACAGGATCGAACACTGAAGCTTTCTTT. Translating it yields CASRRTGSNTEAFF. The genes are TRBV19 and TRBJ1-1; D may be TRBD1 (5 bases). Trimming removed 6 bases at V and 1 base at J, with 12 bases between. The germline gives CDR1 LNHDA, CDR2 SQIVND (reference sequence). The CDR3 is 14 amino acids.

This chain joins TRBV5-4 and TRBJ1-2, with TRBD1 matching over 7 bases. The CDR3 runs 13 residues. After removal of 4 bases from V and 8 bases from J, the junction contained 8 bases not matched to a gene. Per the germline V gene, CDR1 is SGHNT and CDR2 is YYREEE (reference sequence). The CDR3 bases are TGTGCCAGCAGCATAAATACAGGGGCGGGCTACACCTTC. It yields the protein CASSINTGAGYTF.

Here the CDR3 DNA reads TGTGCCAGCAGCCAAGCAGGGCGGGAGACCCAGTACTTC. It yields the protein CASSQAGRETQYF. This chain uses TRBV4-2 with TRBJ2-5; D is possibly TRBD1 (5 bases). V was cut by 1 base and J by 5 bases, with 8 bases left in between. CDR3 length equals 13 residues. Germline CDR1 is LGHNA and CDR2 is YNFKEQ.

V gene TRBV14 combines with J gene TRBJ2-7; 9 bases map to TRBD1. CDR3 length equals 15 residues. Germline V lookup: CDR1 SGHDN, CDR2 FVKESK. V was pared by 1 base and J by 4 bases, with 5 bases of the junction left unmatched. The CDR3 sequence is CASSQVGTGIYEQYF. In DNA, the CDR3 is TGTGCCAGCAGCCAAGTCGGGACAGGGATATACGAGCAGTACTTC.

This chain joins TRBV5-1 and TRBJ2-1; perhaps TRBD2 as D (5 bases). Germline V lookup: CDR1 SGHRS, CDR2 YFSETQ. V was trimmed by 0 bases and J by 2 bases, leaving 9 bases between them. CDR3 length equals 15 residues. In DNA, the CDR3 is TGCGCCAGCAGCTTGGCAGAGGGCGCCTACAATGAGCAGTTCTTC. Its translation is CASSLAEGAYNEQFF.

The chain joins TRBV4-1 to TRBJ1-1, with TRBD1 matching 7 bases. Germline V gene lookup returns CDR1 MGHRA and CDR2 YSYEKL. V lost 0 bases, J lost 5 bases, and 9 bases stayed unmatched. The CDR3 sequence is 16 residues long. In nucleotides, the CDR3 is TGCGCCAGCAGCCAAGAGAAGGGACAGTGGAGGACTGAAGCTTTCTTT. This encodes CASSQEKGQWRTEAFF.

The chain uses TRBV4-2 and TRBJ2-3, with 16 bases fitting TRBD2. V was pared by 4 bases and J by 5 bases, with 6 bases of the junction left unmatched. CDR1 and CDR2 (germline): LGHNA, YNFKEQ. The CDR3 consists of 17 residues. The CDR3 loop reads CASSPVGLAGGVDTQYF. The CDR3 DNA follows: TGTGCCAGCAGCCCCGTGGGACTAGCGGGAGGGGTAGATACGCAGTATTTT.

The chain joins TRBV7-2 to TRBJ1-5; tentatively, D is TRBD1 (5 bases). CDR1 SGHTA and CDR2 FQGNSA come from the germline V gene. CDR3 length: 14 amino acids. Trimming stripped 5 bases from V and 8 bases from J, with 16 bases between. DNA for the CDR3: TGTGCCAGCAGCCTAACCGGGGCGGGGGAGCCCCAGCATTTT. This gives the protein CASSLTGAGEPQHF.

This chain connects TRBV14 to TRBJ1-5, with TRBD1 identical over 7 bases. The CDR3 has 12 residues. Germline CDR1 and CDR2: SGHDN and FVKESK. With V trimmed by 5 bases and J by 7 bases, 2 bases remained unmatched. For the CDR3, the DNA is TGTGCCAGCAGCGAGGGGGCACAGCCCCAGCATTTT. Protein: CASSEGAQPQHF. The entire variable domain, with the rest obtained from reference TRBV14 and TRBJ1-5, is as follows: EAGVTQFPSHSVIEKGQTVTLRCDPISGHDNLYWYRRVMGKEIKFLLHFVKESKQDESGMPNNRFLAERTGGTYSTLKVQPAELEDSGVYFCASSEGAQPQHFGDGTRLSIL.

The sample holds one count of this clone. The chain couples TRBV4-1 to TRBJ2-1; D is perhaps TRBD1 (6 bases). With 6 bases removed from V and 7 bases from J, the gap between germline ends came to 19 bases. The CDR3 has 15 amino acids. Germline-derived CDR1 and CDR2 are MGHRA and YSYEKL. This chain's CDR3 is CASSTVARGVNEQFF. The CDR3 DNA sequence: TGCGCCAGCAGTACCGTAGCCAGGGGAGTAAATGAGCAGTTCTTC.

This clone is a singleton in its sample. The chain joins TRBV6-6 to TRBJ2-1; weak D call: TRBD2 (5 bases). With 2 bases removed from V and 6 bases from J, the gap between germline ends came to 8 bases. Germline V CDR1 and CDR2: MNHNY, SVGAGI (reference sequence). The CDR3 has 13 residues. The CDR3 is CASSYVGANEQFF. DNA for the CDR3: TGTGCCAGCAGTTACGTGGGAGCCAATGAGCAGTTCTTC.

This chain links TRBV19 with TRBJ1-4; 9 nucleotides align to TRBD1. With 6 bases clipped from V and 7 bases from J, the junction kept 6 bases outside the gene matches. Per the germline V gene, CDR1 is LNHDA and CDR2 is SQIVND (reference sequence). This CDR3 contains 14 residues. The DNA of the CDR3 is TGTGCCAGTAGGGACAGGGGTGGGGTTGAAAAACTGTTTTTT. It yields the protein CASRDRGGVEKLFF.

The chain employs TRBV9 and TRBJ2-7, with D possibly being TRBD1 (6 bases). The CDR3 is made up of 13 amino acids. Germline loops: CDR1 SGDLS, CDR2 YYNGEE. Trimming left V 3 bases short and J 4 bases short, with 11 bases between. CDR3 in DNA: TGTGCCAGCAGCGCCGGACAGACTTACGAGCAGTACTTC. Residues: CASSAGQTYEQYF.